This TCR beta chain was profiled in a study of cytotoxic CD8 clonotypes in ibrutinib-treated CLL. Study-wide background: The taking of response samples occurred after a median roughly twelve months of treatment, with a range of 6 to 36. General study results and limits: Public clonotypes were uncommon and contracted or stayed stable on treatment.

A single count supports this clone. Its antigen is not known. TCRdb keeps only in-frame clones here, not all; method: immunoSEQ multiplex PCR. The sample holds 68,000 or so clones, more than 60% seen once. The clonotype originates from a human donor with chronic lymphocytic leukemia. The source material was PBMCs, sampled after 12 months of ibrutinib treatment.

The CDR3 is CASSPAVTDTQYF. CDR3 DNA sequence: TGTGCCAGCTCACCCGCAGTCACAGATACGCAGTATTTT. This chain uses TRBV18 with TRBJ2-3; D is unresolved. The CDR3 extends over 13 amino acids. From germline, CDR1 is KGHSH and CDR2 LQKENI. V shed 3 bases and J shed 2 bases, with 6 bases lying between them.